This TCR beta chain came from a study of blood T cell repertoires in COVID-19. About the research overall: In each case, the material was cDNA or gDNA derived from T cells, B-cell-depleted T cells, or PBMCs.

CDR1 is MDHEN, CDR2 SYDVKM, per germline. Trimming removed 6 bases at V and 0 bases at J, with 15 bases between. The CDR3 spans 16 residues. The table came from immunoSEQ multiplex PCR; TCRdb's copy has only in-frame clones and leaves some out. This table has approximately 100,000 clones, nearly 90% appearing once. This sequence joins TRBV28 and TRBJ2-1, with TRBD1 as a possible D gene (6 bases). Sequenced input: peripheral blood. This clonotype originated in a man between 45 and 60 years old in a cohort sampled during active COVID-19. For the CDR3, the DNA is TGTGCCAGCAGGACTCACAGGGAAAGCTCCTACAATGAGCAGTTCTTC. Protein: CASRTHRESSYNEQFF.